What follows are 24 T cell receptor beta chains derived from one specimen sequenced in a study of blood T cell repertoires in COVID-19. Assay: immunoSEQ multiplex PCR; the TCRdb copy retains only in-frame clones and omits some. The repertoire holds around 250,000 clones, with roughly 85% as singletons. Sequenced material: PBMCs or T cells enriched from blood (not recorded which). These receptors came from a woman between 50 and 59 years old with acute COVID-19.

The V gene is TRBV7-9, the J gene TRBJ1-2; tentative D call: TRBD1 (5 bases). Trimming took off 8 bases at V and 1 base at J, with 11 bases between the two ends. This CDR3 is 13 amino acids long. The germline CDR1 and CDR2 sequences are SEHNR and FQNEAQ (reference sequence). CDR3 sequence (DNA): TGTGCCAGCGGGGGGGACTTTAACTATGGCTACACCTTC. This encodes CASGGDFNYGYTF.

The rearrangement uses TRBV5-1 and TRBJ2-7, with 7 bases aligning to TRBD1. After removal of 3 bases from V and 2 bases from J, the junction contained 5 bases not matched to a gene. In germline, CDR1 is SGHRS, CDR2 YFSETQ. CDR3 length: 14 residues. The CDR3 reads CASSSTGQPYEQYF. DNA of the CDR3: TGCGCCAGCAGCTCAACGGGACAGCCCTACGAGCAGTACTTC.

The chain couples TRBV5-6 to TRBJ1-2; maybe TRBD1 (6 bases). The V end was cut by 4 bases, the J end by 1 base, with 20 bases between. Germline CDR1 SGHDT, CDR2 YYEEEE. The length of the CDR3 is 17 residues. CDR3 nucleotides: TGTGCCAGCAGCGTGGTGTCGGGGGGCGCTTATAACTATGGCTACACCTTC. Its protein product is CASSVVSGGAYNYGYTF. Using reference TRBV5-6 and TRBJ1-2 for the parts outside the CDR3, the full variable domain is DAGVTQSPTHLIKTRGQQVTLRCSPKSGHDTVSWYQQALGQGPQFIFQYYEEEERQRGNFPDRFSGHQFPNYSSELNVNALLLGDSALYLCASSVVSGGAYNYGYTFGSGTRLTVV.

The chain recombines TRBV7-9 with TRBJ1-3; D might be TRBD1 (6 bases). The CDR3 has 15 residues. In germline, CDR1 is SEHNR, CDR2 FQNEAQ (reference sequence). V was shortened by 2 bases and J by 0 bases, with 8 bases between the two germline ends. CDR3 coding DNA: TGTGCCAGCAGCTTAAAAGGGGGCTCTGGAAACACCATATATTTT. Residues: CASSLKGGSGNTIYF.

This chain links TRBV2 with TRBJ1-4, with TRBD1 matching over 8 bases. The CDR3 has 13 residues. Germline trimming cut 6 bases from V and 7 bases from J; bases unmatched to any gene: 4. Germline lookup yields CDR1 SNHLY and CDR2 FYNNEI. The CDR3: CASRGQVIEKLFF. CDR3 coding DNA: TGTGCCAGCAGGGGACAGGTTATTGAAAAACTGTTTTTT.

This rearrangement joins TRBV19 to TRBJ2-2; TRBD2 matches at 15 bases. In germline, CDR1 is LNHDA, CDR2 SQIVND (reference sequence). The junction had 3 bases not matched to a gene; V was cut back by 6 bases and J by 1 base. The CDR3 is 17 residues long. The CDR3 sequence: CASRGLAGGGNTGELFF. As DNA, the CDR3 is TGTGCCAGTAGGGGACTAGCGGGGGGAGGGAACACCGGGGAGCTGTTTTTT.

The chain combines TRBV2 with TRBJ1-4; 8 bases match TRBD1. The CDR3 length is 19 residues. Trimming took 2 bases from V and 3 from J; bases not matched to a gene: 14. CDR1 is SNHLY, CDR2 FYNNEI, per germline. CDR3 sequence (DNA): TGTGCCAGCAGTGAATATCTAGAACAGGGGGACGGTTCTAATGAAAAACTGTTTTTT. It translates to CASSEYLEQGDGSNEKLFF. The full variable domain, in which reference TRBV2 and TRBJ1-4 provide the parts outside the CDR3, is EPEVTQTPSHQVTQMGQEVILRCVPISNHLYFYWYRQILGQKVEFLVSFYNNEISEKSEIFDDQFSVERPDGSNFTLKIRSTKLEDSAMYFCASSEYLEQGDGSNEKLFFGSGTQLSVL.

The rearrangement links TRBV18 to TRBJ1-4; D unclear. The ends were cut back, 5 bases at V and 4 bases at J, with 17 bases in the middle. CDR3 size: 16 residues. Germline CDR1 is KGHSH and CDR2 is LQKENI. CDR3 amino acids: CASSSMPGVNNEKLFF. In nucleotides, the CDR3 is TGTGCCAGCTCATCTATGCCCGGGGTCAATAATGAAAAACTGTTTTTT.

The rearrangement joins TRBV6-5 to TRBJ1-2, with D perhaps TRBD1 (5 bases). This CDR3 region has 15 residues. Germline CDR1 MNHEY, CDR2 SVGAGI. V dropped 3 bases and J dropped 0 bases, with 11 bases sitting between them. The CDR3 sequence is CASSYTGSANYGYTF. The CDR3 region has the DNA TGTGCCAGCAGTTATACAGGATCAGCTAACTATGGCTACACCTTC.

Comment on this clone: Other DNA sequences from this sample encode an identical CDR3 as well. The chain employs TRBV19 and TRBJ1-2; TRBD1 aligns across 8 bases. The CDR3 sequence is 14 residues long. Germline CDR1 LNHDA, CDR2 SQIVND (reference sequence). V trimming: 3 bases; J trimming: 2 bases; junction bases outside the gene matches: 2. CDR3 nucleotide sequence: TGTGCCAGTAGTATTGGACAGGGAAACTATGGCTACACCTTC. This gives the protein CASSIGQGNYGYTF.

This sequence joins TRBV5-1 and TRBJ2-5; tentative D call: TRBD2 (5 bases). This CDR3 comprises 15 residues. V gave up 2 bases and J gave up 1 base, with 12 bases separating them. Looked up from germline, CDR1 is SGHRS and CDR2 is YFSETQ. The CDR3 nucleotides are TGCGCCAGCAGCTTCTTATCAGCGGTCCAAGAGACCCAGTACTTC. Translated: CASSFLSAVQETQYF.

This chain connects TRBV29-1 to TRBJ2-7; tentative D call: TRBD1 (6 bases). V shed 2 bases and J shed 5 bases, with 16 bases lying between them. The CDR3 runs 14 residues. Germline V gene lookup returns CDR1 SQVTM and CDR2 ANQGSEA. The CDR3 DNA sequence: TGCAGCGTTGAAACCCCCCAGGGGTCAGACGAGCAGTACTTC. This encodes CSVETPQGSDEQYF.

The chain combines TRBV5-4 with TRBJ1-4; 9 bases match TRBD1. Germline values: CDR1 SGHNT, CDR2 YYREEE (reference sequence). Losses at the gene ends were 0 bases for V and 5 bases for J; bases not matched to a gene: 5. This CDR3 has 16 amino acids. CDR3 nucleotide sequence: TGTGCCAGCAGCTTGGCCCCCGGGACAGGGAATGAAAAACTGTTTTTT. It encodes CASSLAPGTGNEKLFF.

This chain connects TRBV5-4 to TRBJ1-1; tentative D call: TRBD1 (6 bases). The CDR3 sequence is 15 residues long. V was trimmed by 0 bases and J by 4 bases, leaving 13 bases between them. Germline CDR1 reads SGHNT; CDR2 reads YYREEE (reference sequence). The CDR3 is CASSLGAGAVTEAFF. Written as DNA, the CDR3 is TGTGCCAGCAGCTTGGGGGCAGGGGCTGTCACTGAAGCTTTCTTT.

V gene TRBV27 combines with J gene TRBJ1-1; 11 nucleotides align to TRBD1. The CDR3 sequence is 14 residues long. After removal of 5 bases from V and 10 bases from J, the junction contained 9 bases not matched to a gene. In germline, CDR1 is MNHEY, CDR2 SMNVEV (reference sequence). In DNA, the CDR3 is TGTGCCAGCAGTCCCTGGACAGGGGGCCTCGGAGCTTTCTTT. Protein product: CASSPWTGGLGAFF.

This chain uses TRBV2 with TRBJ2-2; TRBD2 matches at 10 bases. The germline V gene has CDR1 SNHLY and CDR2 FYNNEI. The J segment lost 4 bases and the V segment lost 5 bases, leaving 4 bases of the junction unmatched. The CDR3 consists of 15 residues. The CDR3: CASSFSGGGTGELFF. In DNA, the CDR3 is TGTGCCAGCAGTTTCAGCGGGGGGGGCACCGGGGAGCTGTTTTTT.

The chain employs TRBV30 and TRBJ1-2; perhaps TRBD1 as D (5 bases). CDR1 and CDR2 from the germline V gene are GTSNPN and SVGIG (reference sequence). The CDR3 loop spans 12 amino acids. Trimming took off 3 bases at V and 3 bases at J, with 8 bases between the two ends. In DNA form, the CDR3 reads TGTGCCTGGAGAAAGACAGACTATGGCTACACCTTC. Encoded protein: CAWRKTDYGYTF.

The gene calls are TRBV5-6 and TRBJ1-5; possibly TRBD1 for D (5 bases). This CDR3 comprises 14 residues. Trimming left V 4 bases short and J 4 bases short, with 12 bases between. Germline loops: CDR1 SGHDT, CDR2 YYEEEE. In DNA, the CDR3 is TGTGCCAGCAGCCGTTTTGGGGGGAATCAGCCCCAGCATTTT. As protein: CASSRFGGNQPQHF.

This clone was detected only once. Other DNA sequences within the sample encode an identical CDR3. V is TRBV2 and J is TRBJ2-1; 14 nucleotides match TRBD2. Germline lookup yields CDR1 SNHLY and CDR2 FYNNEI. Trimming took 1 base from V and 7 from J; bases not matched to a gene: 3. The CDR3 consists of 16 residues. DNA of the CDR3: TGTGCCAGCAGTGAAGGACTAGCGGGGGGGCTTAATGAGCAGTTCTTC. Its protein is CASSEGLAGGLNEQFF.

The sample holds one count of this clone. The chain joins TRBV21-1 to TRBJ2-1; TRBD1, as called in the table, went unchecked against the DNA. TRBV21-1 is assigned pseudogene status. The CDR3 is 8 amino acids. The CDR3 region is CAGPRQFF. The CDR3 bases are TGTGCCGGCCCACGACAGTTCTTC.

V gene TRBV7-6 combines with J gene TRBJ1-2; 12 nucleotides align to TRBD1. V was pared by 5 bases and J by 5 bases, with 9 bases of the junction left unmatched. The CDR3 extends over 16 amino acids. The V gene's germline CDR1 is SGHVS and CDR2 FNYEAQ. CDR3 in amino acids: CASSRGQGAEGYGYTF. As DNA, the CDR3 is TGTGCCAGCAGCCGGGGACAGGGGGCCGAGGGGTATGGCTACACCTTC.

The chain joins TRBV19 to TRBJ1-3, with D unresolved. The length of the CDR3 is 15 residues. V dropped 3 bases and J dropped 8 bases, with 17 bases sitting between them. Germline CDR1 and CDR2: LNHDA and SQIVND (reference sequence). The CDR3 nucleotides read TGTGCCAGTAGTATTTCCCCGGGAATGATGGACACCATATATTTT. Protein product: CASSISPGMMDTIYF. Together with reference TRBV19 and TRBJ1-3, the CDR3 gives the full variable domain: DGGITQSPKYLFRKEGQNVTLSCEQNLNHDAMYWYRQDPGQGLRLIYYSQIVNDFQKGDIAEGYSVSREKKESFPLTVTSAQKNPTAFYLCASSISPGMMDTIYFGEGSWLTVV.

The V gene is TRBV30, the J gene TRBJ1-2; D is unresolved. With 2 bases removed from V and 4 bases from J, the gap between germline ends came to 17 bases. This CDR3 is built from 15 residues. Germline loops: CDR1 GTSNPN, CDR2 SVGIG (reference sequence). This CDR3 is CAWSFITVNAYGYTF. The CDR3 DNA reads TGTGCCTGGAGTTTCATTACAGTAAACGCCTATGGCTACACCTTC.

The chain is built from TRBV28 and TRBJ1-2; 7 nucleotides align to TRBD1. The V gene end was trimmed by 6 bases and the J gene end by 2 bases; junction bases not matched to a gene: 3. CDR1 and CDR2 (germline): MDHEN, SYDVKM. This CDR3 region has 13 residues. The CDR3 sequence is CASSPTGNYGYTF. In DNA form, the CDR3 reads TGTGCCAGCAGCCCGACAGGGAACTATGGCTACACCTTC.